The text below deals with one T cell receptor beta chain. What it binds is not known. J was trimmed by 4 bases and V by 6 bases; bases with no gene match: 10. This CDR3 has 15 residues. Germline assignment: CDR1 MNHEY and CDR2 SVGAGI. Using its own MiXCR run on the 5' RACE reads, TCRdb lists one record per CDR3 protein. The sample shows 550,000 to 600,000 distinct CDR3 sequences, about 20% of them seen only once. This specimen belongs to a study of T-cell memory formation after mild COVID-19. Notes on the study in general: Clones shrinking from day 15 to 85 showed even CD4/CD8 mixes; later expanders tilted CD4+.

The chain links TRBV6-5 to TRBJ1-2, with TRBD1 matching over 8 bases. Sequencing was carried out using PBMCs or a T cell subset sorted from them (not recorded which). The receptor comes from an adult woman who had mild COVID-19 (a few samples of this study predate the infection). Cell type and time point are not known. DNA for the CDR3: TGTGCCAGCAGCTATACCGGGACAGGCATCTATGGCTACACCTTC. This translates into CASSYTGTGIYGYTF.